These T cell receptor beta chains were read from a single sample in a study of blood T cell repertoires in COVID-19. Sequencing was performed with immunoSEQ multiplex PCR; in TCRdb, only in-frame clones are kept and a portion is missing. The sample holds some 490,000 clones, 80% to 90% seen once. Material: PBMCs or T cells enriched from blood (not recorded which). The receptor set was obtained from a woman aged 60-70 years who had recovered from COVID-19. Both conserved end residues are part of each CDR3. Fields, in order: V gene, J gene, CDR3 protein.

v_gene: TRBV10-3; j_gene: TRBJ2-2; CDR3aa: CAIRARTGVNTGELFF
v_gene: TRBV23-1; j_gene: TRBJ2-7; CDR3aa: CARLSYEQYF
v_gene: TRBV10-3; j_gene: TRBJ1-3; CDR3aa: CAIPGTGAGNTIYF
v_gene: TRBV9; j_gene: TRBJ2-2; CDR3aa: CASTRTSGTGELFF
v_gene: TRBV5-1; j_gene: TRBJ1-2; CDR3aa: CASSLSGDYGYTF
v_gene: TRBV27; j_gene: TRBJ2-2; CDR3aa: CASSRDRSTGELFF
v_gene: TRBV6-2/TRBV6-3; j_gene: TRBJ1-5; CDR3aa: CASSYRGQGFNQPQHF
v_gene: TRBV3-1/TRBV3-2; j_gene: TRBJ2-7; CDR3aa: CASSPLAGTSYEQYF
v_gene: TRBV5-1; j_gene: TRBJ2-4; CDR3aa: CASSFGGAAKNIQYF
v_gene: TRBV4-1; j_gene: TRBJ1-2; CDR3aa: CASSTLRTRSGDRASYGYTF
v_gene: TRBV5-1; j_gene: TRBJ2-7; CDR3aa: CASSLGGVGYEQYF
v_gene: TRBV6-6; j_gene: TRBJ2-1; CDR3aa: CASSKRGPYNEQFF
v_gene: TRBV3-1/TRBV3-2; j_gene: TRBJ1-2; CDR3aa: CASSQIMTGSQLRGYTF
v_gene: TRBV25-1; j_gene: TRBJ1-1; CDR3aa: CASSVRDTSEAFF
v_gene: TRBV18; j_gene: TRBJ2-3; CDR3aa: CASSPVAGASTDTQYF
v_gene: TRBV29-1; j_gene: TRBJ2-7; CDR3aa: CSAGRTGSYEQYF
v_gene: TRBV6-6; j_gene: TRBJ1-2; CDR3aa: CASSRDSVTNYGYTF
v_gene: TRBV6-5; j_gene: TRBJ1-2; CDR3aa: CASSSGLNYGYTF
v_gene: TRBV6-4; j_gene: TRBJ2-1; CDR3aa: CASSDSTGGSYNEQFF
v_gene: TRBV19; j_gene: TRBJ1-5; CDR3aa: CASSIVGGGHQPQHF
v_gene: TRBV24-1; j_gene: TRBJ1-2; CDR3aa: CATSDGRANYGYTF
v_gene: TRBV19; j_gene: TRBJ2-1; CDR3aa: CASSTRLADYNEQFF
v_gene: TRBV7-2; j_gene: TRBJ1-5; CDR3aa: CASSSDGFGDQPQHF
v_gene: TRBV7-8; j_gene: TRBJ1-2; CDR3aa: CASSPPPGAGGFFYGYTF